This TCR beta chain was documented in a study of blood T cell repertoires in COVID-19. The table came from immunoSEQ multiplex PCR; TCRdb's copy has only in-frame clones and leaves some out. The data contain roughly 150,000 clones, around four fifths of them singletons. The germline CDR1 and CDR2 sequences are KGHSH and LQKENI. J was trimmed by 4 bases and V by 4 bases; bases with no gene match: 1. CDR3 length: 13 amino acids. Enrollees, about 18 to 95 years old, lived in 24 US areas. Assignment of participants to cohorts was predicated upon participant-reported clinical history. The V and J genes are TRBV18 and TRBJ2-1, with TRBD2 matching 7 bases. The sequenced material came from PBMCs or T cells enriched from blood (not recorded which). The receptor's source is a woman between 50 and 59 years old who had recovered from COVID-19. The CDR3 coding sequence is TGTGCCAGCTCACTGGGAGGGTACAATGAGCAGTTCTTC. Translated, it gives CASSLGGYNEQFF.